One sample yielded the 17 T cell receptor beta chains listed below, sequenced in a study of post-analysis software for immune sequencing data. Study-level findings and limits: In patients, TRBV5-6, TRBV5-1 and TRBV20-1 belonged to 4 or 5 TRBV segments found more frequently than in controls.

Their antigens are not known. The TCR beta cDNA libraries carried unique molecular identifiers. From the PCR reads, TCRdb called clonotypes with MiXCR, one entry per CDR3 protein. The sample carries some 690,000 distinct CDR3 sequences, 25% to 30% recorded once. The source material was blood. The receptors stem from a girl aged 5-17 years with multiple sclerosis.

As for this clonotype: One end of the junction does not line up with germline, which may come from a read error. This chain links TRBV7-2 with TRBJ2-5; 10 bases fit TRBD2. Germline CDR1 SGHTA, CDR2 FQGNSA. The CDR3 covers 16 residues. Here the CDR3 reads CAGSPIGLAGEETQYF. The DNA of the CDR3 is TGTGCCGGCAGCCCGATCGGGCTAGCGGGAGAGGAGACCCAGTACTTC.

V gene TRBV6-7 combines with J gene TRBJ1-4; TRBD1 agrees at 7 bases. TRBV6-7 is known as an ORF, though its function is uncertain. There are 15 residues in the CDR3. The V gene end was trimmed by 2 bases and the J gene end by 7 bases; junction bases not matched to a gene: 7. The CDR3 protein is CASSYRGQEGEKLFF. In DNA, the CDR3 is TGTGCCAGCAGTTACCGAGGACAGGAGGGTGAAAAACTGTTTTTT.

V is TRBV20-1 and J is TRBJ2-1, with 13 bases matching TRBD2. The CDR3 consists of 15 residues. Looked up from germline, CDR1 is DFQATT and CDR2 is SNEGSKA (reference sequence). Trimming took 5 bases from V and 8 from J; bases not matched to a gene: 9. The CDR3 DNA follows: TGCAGTGCTGGGCGGGGACTAGCGGGACTTCATGAGCAGTTCTTC. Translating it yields CSAGRGLAGLHEQFF.

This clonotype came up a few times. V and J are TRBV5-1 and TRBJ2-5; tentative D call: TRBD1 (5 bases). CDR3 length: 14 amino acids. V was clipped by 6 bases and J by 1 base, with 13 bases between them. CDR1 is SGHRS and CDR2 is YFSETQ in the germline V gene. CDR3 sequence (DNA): TGCGCCAGCAACCAGGGCCGGGTCCAAGAGACCCAGTACTTC. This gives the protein CASNQGRVQETQYF.

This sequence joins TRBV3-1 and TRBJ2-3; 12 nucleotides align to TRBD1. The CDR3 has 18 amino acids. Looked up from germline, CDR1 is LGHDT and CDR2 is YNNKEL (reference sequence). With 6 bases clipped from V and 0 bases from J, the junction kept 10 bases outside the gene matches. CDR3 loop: CASSSGTGGTPSTDTQYF. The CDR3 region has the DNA TGTGCCAGCAGTTCCGGGACAGGGGGCACCCCTAGCACAGATACGCAGTATTTT.

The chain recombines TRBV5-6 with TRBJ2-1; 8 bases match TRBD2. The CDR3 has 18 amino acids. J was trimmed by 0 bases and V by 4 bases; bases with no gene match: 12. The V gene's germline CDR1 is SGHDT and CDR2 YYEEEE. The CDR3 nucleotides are TGTGCCAGCAGCGCACAAAGGGCGGGAGGCCTCTCCTACAATGAGCAGTTCTTC. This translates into CASSAQRAGGLSYNEQFF.

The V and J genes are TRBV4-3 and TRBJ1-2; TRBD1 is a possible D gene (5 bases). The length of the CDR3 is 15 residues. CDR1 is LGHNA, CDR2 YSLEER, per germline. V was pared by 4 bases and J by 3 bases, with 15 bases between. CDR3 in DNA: TGCGCCAGCAGCCCAGTCCGGGGGAGTCACTATGGCTACACCTTC. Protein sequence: CASSPVRGSHYGYTF.

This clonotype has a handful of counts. The CDR3 DNA reads TGCAGTGCTAGGAAACCAGGGGGTGGCTACACCTTC. It is translated as CSARKPGGGYTF. The J gene is TRBJ1-2, the V gene TRBV20-1, with 7 bases matching TRBD1. Germline V gene data show CDR1 as DFQATT and CDR2 as SNEGSKA (reference sequence). The CDR3 consists of 12 residues. J was trimmed by 7 bases and V by 3 bases; bases with no gene match: 5.

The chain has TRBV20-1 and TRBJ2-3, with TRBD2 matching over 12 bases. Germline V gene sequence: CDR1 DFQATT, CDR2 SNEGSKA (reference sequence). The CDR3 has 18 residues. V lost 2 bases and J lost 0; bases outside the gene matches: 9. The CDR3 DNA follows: TGCAGTGCTAGACTAGCGGGGGGGCTGACTCAAAGCACAGATACGCAGTATTTT. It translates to CSARLAGGLTQSTDTQYF.

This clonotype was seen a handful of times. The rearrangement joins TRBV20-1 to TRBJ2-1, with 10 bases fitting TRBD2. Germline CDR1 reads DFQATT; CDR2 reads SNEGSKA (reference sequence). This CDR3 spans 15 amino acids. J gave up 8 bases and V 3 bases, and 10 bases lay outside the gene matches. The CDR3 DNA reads TGCAGTGCTAGTGGGAGCGGGAGGGCTGATGATGAGCAGTTCTTC. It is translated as CSASGSGRADDEQFF.

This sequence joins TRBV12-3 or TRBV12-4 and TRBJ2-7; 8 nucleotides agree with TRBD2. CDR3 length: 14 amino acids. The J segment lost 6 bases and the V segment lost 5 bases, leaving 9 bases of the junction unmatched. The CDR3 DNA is TGTGCCAGCAGTCCCACGGGGGGGACAAGCGAGCAGTACTTC. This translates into CASSPTGGTSEQYF.

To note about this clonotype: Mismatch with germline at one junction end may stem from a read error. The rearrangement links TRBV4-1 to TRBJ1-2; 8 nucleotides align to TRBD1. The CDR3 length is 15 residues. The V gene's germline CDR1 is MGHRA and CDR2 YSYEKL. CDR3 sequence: CASSQVSGTGFGCTF. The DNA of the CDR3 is TGCGCCAGCAGCCAAGTAAGCGGGACAGGCTTTGGCTGCACCTTC.

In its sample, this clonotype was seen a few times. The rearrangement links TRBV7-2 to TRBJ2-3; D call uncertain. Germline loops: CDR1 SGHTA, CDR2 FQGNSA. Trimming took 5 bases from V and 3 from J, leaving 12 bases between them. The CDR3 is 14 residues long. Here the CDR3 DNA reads TGTGCCAGCAGCACAAGCCCATGGACAGATACGCAGTATTTT. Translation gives CASSTSPWTDTQYF.

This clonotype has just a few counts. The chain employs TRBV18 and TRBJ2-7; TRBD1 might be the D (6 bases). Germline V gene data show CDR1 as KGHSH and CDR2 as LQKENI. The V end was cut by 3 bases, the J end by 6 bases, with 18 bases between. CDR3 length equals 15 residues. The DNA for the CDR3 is TGTGCCAGCTCACCCACCCCCACAGGGCCTAGCGAGCAGTACTTC. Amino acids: CASSPTPTGPSEQYF.

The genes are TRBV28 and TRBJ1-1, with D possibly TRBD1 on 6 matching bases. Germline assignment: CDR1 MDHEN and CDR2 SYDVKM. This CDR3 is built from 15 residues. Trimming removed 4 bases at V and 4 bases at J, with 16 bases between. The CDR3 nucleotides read TGTGCCAGCAGTTCACGTTTAACAGGGTCCACTGAAGCTTTCTTT. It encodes CASSSRLTGSTEAFF.

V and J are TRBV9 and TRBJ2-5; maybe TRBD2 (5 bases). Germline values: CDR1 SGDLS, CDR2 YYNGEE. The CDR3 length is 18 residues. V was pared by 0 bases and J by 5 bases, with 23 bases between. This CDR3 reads CASSVGELVERAVETQYF. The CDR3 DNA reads TGTGCCAGCAGCGTAGGCGAGTTAGTCGAGAGGGCCGTTGAGACCCAGTACTTC.

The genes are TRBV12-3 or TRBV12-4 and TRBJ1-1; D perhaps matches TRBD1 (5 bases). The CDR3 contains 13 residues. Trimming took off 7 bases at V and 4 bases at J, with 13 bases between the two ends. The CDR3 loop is CASILTGGTEAFF. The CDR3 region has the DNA TGTGCCAGCATCCTAACCGGGGGCACTGAAGCTTTCTTT.